These 30 T cell receptor beta chains share one sample of origin, sequenced in a study of memory CD4+ T cells and cytomegalovirus serostatus. The sort gate was single viable CD3+CD4+CD8-CD45RO+ cells for memory CD4+ T cells. Sequencing used immunoSEQ multiplex PCR; TCRdb keeps in-frame clones, though not all of them. Among about 75,000 clones, 78% were seen once, and the ten largest hold roughly 2.6%. Sequences were obtained from memory CD4+ T cells from blood. These receptors were obtained from an adult in good health and CMV-seropositive.

The genes are TRBV30 and TRBJ2-5; D ambiguous. Germline V gene sequence: CDR1 GTSNPN, CDR2 SVGIG (reference sequence). The CDR3 contains 11 residues. V lost 2 bases to trimming and J lost 11 bases, with 12 bases between them. The CDR3 spells CAWSRGWQQYF. In nucleotides, the CDR3 is TGTGCCTGGAGTAGAGGTTGGCAGCAGTACTTC. Full variable domain (remainder filled in from reference TRBV30 and TRBJ2-5): SQTIHQWPATLVQPVGSPLSLECTVEGTSNPNLYWYRQAAGRGLQLLFYSVGIGQISSEVPQNLSASRPQDRQFILSSKKLLLSDSGFYLCAWSRGWQQYFGPGTRLLVL.

This clone was seen a handful of times. The chain has TRBV30 and TRBJ1-1; D might be TRBD1 (5 bases). The V gene lost 0 bases and the J gene lost 6 bases, with 8 bases spanning the gap. CDR1 is GTSNPN, CDR2 SVGIG, per germline (reference sequence). The CDR3 consists of 12 residues. CDR3 in amino acids: CAWSVRGAEAFF. CDR3 nucleotides: TGTGCCTGGAGTGTACGGGGGGCTGAAGCTTTCTTT.

The V and J genes are TRBV30 and TRBJ2-1; D gene uncertain. The CDR3 has 14 residues. The V gene lost 2 bases and the J gene lost 0 bases, with 8 bases spanning the gap. Per germline, CDR1 GTSNPN and CDR2 SVGIG (reference sequence). CDR3 sequence: CAWSSPNSYNEQFF. The CDR3 DNA reads TGTGCCTGGAGTAGCCCAAACTCCTACAATGAGCAGTTCTTC.

This clone was recorded only once. The gene calls are TRBV10-2 and TRBJ1-2; D is perhaps TRBD1 (6 bases). The germline V and J ends were trimmed by 3 bases and 6 bases, with 17 bases remaining between them. CDR3 length: 15 amino acids. Germline V CDR1 and CDR2: WSHSY, SAAADI. The chain's CDR3 is CASSDTRGRKDGYTF. Written as DNA, the CDR3 is TGCGCCAGCAGTGATACCAGGGGACGGAAAGATGGCTACACCTTC.

In its sample, this clone was seen once. The V and J genes are TRBV27 and TRBJ1-2; 8 nucleotides line up with TRBD1. The germline V gene has CDR1 MNHEY and CDR2 SMNVEV (reference sequence). Unmatched junction bases numbered 2, after V lost 0 bases and J lost 8 bases. The CDR3 is 13 amino acids. The CDR3 is CASSLSDRGGYTF. The DNA of the CDR3 is TGTGCCAGCAGTTTATCTGACAGGGGAGGCTACACCTTC.

The chain is built from TRBV19 and TRBJ1-5; 7 bases are shared with TRBD1. Germline V gives CDR1 LNHDA, CDR2 SQIVND (reference sequence). Losses at the gene ends were 4 bases for V and 2 bases for J; bases not matched to a gene: 17. The CDR3 totals 19 residues. For the CDR3, the DNA is TGTGCCAGTAGTAAGCCCCCCAGGGGACCGGGGACAGGCAATCAGCCCCAGCATTTT. This gives the protein CASSKPPRGPGTGNQPQHF.

CDR3 protein: CASSLPGEGTGELFF. The CDR3 bases are TGTGCCAGCAGTCTCCCGGGGGAGGGCACCGGGGAGCTGTTTTTT. The genes are TRBV28 and TRBJ2-2; 7 bases are a match to TRBD2. CDR3 length: 15 amino acids. Trimming cost V 5 bases and J 4 bases; bases outside gene matches: 7. The germline CDR1 and CDR2 sequences are MDHEN and SYDVKM.

The chain has TRBV10-3 and TRBJ1-1, with a possible D match to TRBD1 (6 bases). Trimming pared 7 bases from V and 6 bases from J, leaving 15 bases between. This CDR3 is built from 13 residues. Germline-derived CDR1 and CDR2 are ENHRY and SYGVKD. The chain's CDR3 is CAINQGFLAEAFF. CDR3 sequence (DNA): TGTGCCATCAACCAGGGGTTCCTCGCTGAAGCTTTCTTT.

This chain connects TRBV9 to TRBJ1-3; D is perhaps TRBD1 (5 bases). The CDR3 loop spans 15 amino acids. The germline CDR1 and CDR2 sequences are SGDLS and YYNGEE. Trimming took off 3 bases at V and 4 bases at J, with 14 bases between the two ends. The CDR3 loop reads CASSAQGSGGNTIYF. The CDR3, as DNA: TGTGCCAGCAGCGCTCAGGGCTCCGGCGGAAACACCATATATTTT.

This chain connects TRBV19 to TRBJ2-3, with D perhaps assigned TRBD1 or TRBD2 (5 bases each). The CDR3 contains 15 residues. V was clipped by 3 bases and J by 5 bases, with 15 bases between them. Germline assignment: CDR1 LNHDA and CDR2 SQIVND (reference sequence). CDR3 nucleotides: TGTGCCAGTAGTATGGGGGACGCTACCAGAGATACGCAGTATTTT. This gives the protein CASSMGDATRDTQYF.

Only one count was recorded for this clone. The chain couples TRBV4-3 to TRBJ2-2; D gene ambiguous. CDR1 is LGHNA, CDR2 YSLEER, per germline. Trimming took 2 bases from V and 4 from J, leaving 11 bases between them. The CDR3 contains 15 residues. As DNA, the CDR3 is TGCGCCAGCAGCCAATTAATATCGGGCACCGGGGAGCTGTTTTTT. Translated: CASSQLISGTGELFF.

V gene TRBV7-9 combines with J gene TRBJ2-5, with D possibly TRBD2 on 5 matching bases. V shed 2 bases and J shed 7 bases, with 17 bases lying between them. The CDR3 sequence is 15 residues long. From germline, CDR1 is SEHNR and CDR2 FQNEAQ (reference sequence). CDR3 nucleotide sequence: TGTGCCAGCAGCTTATCCGGCGTCGGGGTAAGGACCCAGTACTTC. Protein: CASSLSGVGVRTQYF.

This chain joins TRBV19 and TRBJ1-2, with 7 bases aligning to TRBD1. Germline values: CDR1 LNHDA, CDR2 SQIVND (reference sequence). The CDR3 is made up of 15 amino acids. V lost 6 bases, J lost 1 base, and 8 bases stayed unmatched. This chain's CDR3 is CASSSQGNYNYGYTF. The CDR3 DNA follows: TGTGCCAGTAGCTCACAGGGGAACTATAACTATGGCTACACCTTC.

V and J are TRBV25-1 and TRBJ1-3; D is uncertain. Germline loops: CDR1 MGHDK, CDR2 SYGVNS. CDR3 length equals 17 residues. The V and J ends lost 2 bases and 4 bases respectively, with 18 bases between them. The CDR3 sequence: CASSESNRWAAGNTIYF. The CDR3 nucleotides read TGTGCCAGCAGTGAAAGCAATCGGTGGGCAGCCGGAAACACCATATATTTT.

V and J are TRBV12-5 and TRBJ2-7; D possibly corresponds to TRBD2 (6 bases). The CDR3 runs to 16 residues. V was cut by 7 bases and J by 4 bases, with 23 bases left in between. CDR1 is LGHNT and CDR2 is FRNRAP in the germline V gene. The CDR3 coding sequence is TGTGCTAGTGACTTTATCGGGACTCAGCCCCCTTACGAGCAGTACGTC. Encoded protein: CASDFIGTQPPYEQYV.

The CDR3 DNA sequence: TGTGCCAGCAGCTTAACCCAGGGGGCTGAAGCTTTCTTT. Residues: CASSLTQGAEAFF. The chain couples TRBV11-2 to TRBJ1-1; the match to TRBD1 covers 7 bases. V gave up 2 bases and J gave up 6 bases; unmatched junction bases: 3. CDR1 and CDR2 from the germline V gene are SGHAT and FQNNGV. There are 13 residues in the CDR3.

The rearrangement joins TRBV5-6 to TRBJ2-1; D not resolved. Per the germline V gene, CDR1 is SGHDT and CDR2 is YYEEEE. This CDR3 spans 14 amino acids. With 0 bases removed from V and 7 bases from J, the gap between germline ends came to 11 bases. DNA of the CDR3: TGTGCCAGCAGCTTGGCGTTGGGCAGAAATGAGCAGTTCTTC. The encoded protein is CASSLALGRNEQFF. Variable domain in full (rest from reference TRBV5-6 and TRBJ2-1): DAGVTQSPTHLIKTRGQQVTLRCSPKSGHDTVSWYQQALGQGPQFIFQYYEEEERQRGNFPDRFSGHQFPNYSSELNVNALLLGDSALYLCASSLALGRNEQFFGPGTRLTVL.

This clone was seen once. The chain recombines TRBV7-9 with TRBJ2-7, with 7 bases aligning to TRBD2. This CDR3 has 16 residues. From germline, CDR1 is SEHNR and CDR2 FQNEAQ (reference sequence). Losses at the gene ends were 11 bases for V and 9 bases for J; bases not matched to a gene: 25. The CDR3 is CAPPGGSWETSCRQYV. Written as DNA, the CDR3 is TGTGCCCCTCCCGGGGGGAGCTGGGAGACCAGTTGCAGGCAGTACGTC.

The chain combines TRBV30 with TRBJ1-2; D perhaps matches TRBD1 (5 bases). Germline V CDR1 and CDR2: GTSNPN, SVGIG (reference sequence). The CDR3 is 14 residues long. The ends were cut back, 2 bases at V and 7 bases at J, with 17 bases in the middle. In nucleotides, the CDR3 is TGTGCCTGGAGTCGTGGCCGGGAAGGGGCTGGCTACACCTTC. Translated, it gives CAWSRGREGAGYTF.

This clone counts as medium-sized. This chain joins TRBV2 and TRBJ1-6; D is possibly TRBD1 (6 bases). This CDR3 comprises 15 residues. The germline V gene encodes CDR1 SNHLY and CDR2 FYNNEI. Between the trimmed V and J ends, which lost 2 bases and 8 bases, there was a span of 13 bases. CDR3 sequence (DNA): TGTGCCAGCAGTGAAACTTTGGCAGGGGATTCACCCCTCCACTTT. Its protein is CASSETLAGDSPLHF.

The DNA of the CDR3 is TGTGCTAGTGGTTTGGTAATCACGAGGGGAAACACCGGGGAGCTGTTTTTT. This sequence encodes CASGLVITRGNTGELFF. The chain employs TRBV12-5 and TRBJ2-2; D could derive from TRBD1 or TRBD2 (5 bases each). The CDR3 sequence is 17 residues long. Trimming pared 0 bases from V and 2 bases from J, leaving 13 bases between. Looked up from germline, CDR1 is LGHNT and CDR2 is FRNRAP. The variable domain in full, completed from reference TRBV12-5 and TRBJ2-2, reads DARVTQTPRHKVTEMGQEVTMRCQPILGHNTVFWYRQTMMQGLELLAYFRNRAPLDDSGMPKDRFSAEMPDATLATLKIQPSEPRDSAVYFCASGLVITRGNTGELFFGEGSRLTVL.

V usage is TRBV2 and J usage is TRBJ1-2; no clear D gene. The V and J ends lost 6 bases and 5 bases respectively, with 16 bases between them. Germline CDR1 and CDR2: SNHLY and FYNNEI. The CDR3 totals 14 residues. CDR3 coding DNA: TGTGCCAGCAGGGGGATCAGGAGATCTTATGGCTACACCTTC. It codes for CASRGIRRSYGYTF. The variable domain in full, completed from reference TRBV2 and TRBJ1-2, reads EPEVTQTPSHQVTQMGQEVILRCVPISNHLYFYWYRQILGQKVEFLVSFYNNEISEKSEIFDDQFSVERPDGSNFTLKIRSTKLEDSAMYFCASRGIRRSYGYTFGSGTRLTVV.

The chain recombines TRBV18 with TRBJ1-2; TRBD1 matches at 10 bases. The ends lost 2 bases at V and 9 bases at J; junction bases unmatched: 15. CDR1 is KGHSH, CDR2 LQKENI, per germline. The CDR3 consists of 17 residues. The DNA of the CDR3 is TGTGCCAGCTCACCATGGTCCGGGACAGGGGCCGTTTACAGCTACACCTTC. It translates to CASSPWSGTGAVYSYTF.

The chain links TRBV30 to TRBJ2-3; 8 positions match TRBD2. Trimming cost V 3 bases and J 5 bases; bases outside gene matches: 4. Per the germline V gene, CDR1 is GTSNPN and CDR2 is SVGIG (reference sequence). This CDR3 comprises 13 residues. Here the CDR3 DNA reads TGTGCCTGGAGCTACGGGAGGGAAGATACGCAGTATTTT. It specifies CAWSYGREDTQYF.

The V call is TRBV19, the J call TRBJ2-5; tentatively, D is TRBD1 (6 bases). The germline V gene encodes CDR1 LNHDA and CDR2 SQIVND (reference sequence). This CDR3 region has 14 residues. Trimming pared 4 bases from V and 7 bases from J, leaving 16 bases between. The CDR3 region has the DNA TGTGCCAGTAGTACTGGGGCAGGGGCCCCGACCCAGTACTTC. It yields the protein CASSTGAGAPTQYF.

This clone is a singleton in its sample. This rearrangement joins TRBV7-2 to TRBJ2-2; possibly TRBD1 for D (5 bases). CDR1 is SGHTA, CDR2 FQGNSA, per germline. This CDR3 spans 15 amino acids. Trimming pared 2 bases from V and 6 bases from J, leaving 13 bases between. This CDR3 reads CASSLQGRIAGELFF. In DNA form, the CDR3 reads TGTGCCAGCAGCTTACAGGGAAGGATCGCCGGGGAGCTGTTTTTT. Full variable domain (remainder filled in from reference TRBV7-2 and TRBJ2-2): GAGVSQSPSNKVTEKGKDVELRCDPISGHTALYWYRQSLGQGLEFLIYFQGNSAPDKSGLPSDRFSAERTGGSVSTLTIQRTQQEDSAVYLCASSLQGRIAGELFFGEGSRLTVL.

This sequence joins TRBV7-2 and TRBJ2-6; D remains ambiguous. V dropped 1 base and J dropped 0 bases, with 4 bases sitting between them. This CDR3 comprises 15 residues. CDR1 and CDR2 (germline): SGHTA, FQGNSA. The CDR3 spells CASSLGDSGANVLTF. The CDR3 DNA is TGTGCCAGCAGCTTAGGGGACTCTGGGGCCAACGTCCTGACTTTC.

This clone occurred a few times. This sequence joins TRBV6-6 and TRBJ2-7, with 12 bases that match TRBD1. CDR3 size: 14 residues. Germline V gene lookup returns CDR1 MNHNY and CDR2 SVGAGI (reference sequence). V was pared by 4 bases and J by 6 bases, with 4 bases of the junction left unmatched. For the CDR3, the DNA is TGTGCCAGCAGTTCGGGACAGGGGGCTCTCGAGCAGTACTTC. Its translation: CASSSGQGALEQYF.

The V gene is TRBV5-8, the J gene TRBJ2-1, with unresolved D. Trimming took 5 bases from V and 3 from J, leaving 6 bases between them. This CDR3 has 12 amino acids. The germline gives CDR1 SGHTS, CDR2 YDEGEE. CDR3 coding DNA: TGTGCCAGCAGACCCGACTACAATGAGCAGTTCTTC. Encoded protein: CASRPDYNEQFF.

This chain uses TRBV2 with TRBJ1-6, with a weak D call TRBD1 (5 bases). Germline CDR1 reads SNHLY; CDR2 reads FYNNEI. The CDR3 extends over 15 amino acids. V was shortened by 4 bases and J by 9 bases, with 16 bases between the two germline ends. The CDR3 here is CASSGTRAPGSPLHF. In nucleotides, the CDR3 is TGTGCCAGCAGTGGCACCAGGGCCCCGGGTTCACCCCTCCACTTT.